This T cell receptor beta chain was recovered during a study of shared clonotypes between healthy human individuals. Study information: Per donor, three plates held CD4 naive cells, three held CD4 memory, two held CD8 naive and one held CD8 memory.

Whole-study findings and limits: The study drew on few donors, limiting represented genetic and exposure-history diversity.

Details on this clone: The antigen is undetermined.

Running of the assay took place at deep level. Several immunoSEQ plates held equal portions of the genomic DNA taken from each subset. Repertoires were generated with immunoSEQ multiplex PCR, while TCRdb's copy carries only in-frame clones and drops some. The table includes millions of clones, just under 95% detected once. The CDR3 covers 15 residues. Trimming left V 2 bases short and J 1 base short, with 9 bases between. Looked up from germline, CDR1 is SQVTM and CDR2 is ANQGSEA. Positive CCR7 selection of CD45RO-negative cells yielded the naive CD8 cells, and terminally differentiated effector memory CD45RA+ cells were excluded.

Sequenced input: naive CD8+ T cells sorted from blood. This sequence was found in a man younger than 35 in good health. The chain combines TRBV29-1 with TRBJ2-6, with a weak D call TRBD2 (5 bases). CDR3 sequence: CSVEQRESGANVLTF. CDR3 sequence (DNA): TGCAGCGTTGAACAAAGGGAGTCTGGGGCCAACGTCCTGACTTTC.